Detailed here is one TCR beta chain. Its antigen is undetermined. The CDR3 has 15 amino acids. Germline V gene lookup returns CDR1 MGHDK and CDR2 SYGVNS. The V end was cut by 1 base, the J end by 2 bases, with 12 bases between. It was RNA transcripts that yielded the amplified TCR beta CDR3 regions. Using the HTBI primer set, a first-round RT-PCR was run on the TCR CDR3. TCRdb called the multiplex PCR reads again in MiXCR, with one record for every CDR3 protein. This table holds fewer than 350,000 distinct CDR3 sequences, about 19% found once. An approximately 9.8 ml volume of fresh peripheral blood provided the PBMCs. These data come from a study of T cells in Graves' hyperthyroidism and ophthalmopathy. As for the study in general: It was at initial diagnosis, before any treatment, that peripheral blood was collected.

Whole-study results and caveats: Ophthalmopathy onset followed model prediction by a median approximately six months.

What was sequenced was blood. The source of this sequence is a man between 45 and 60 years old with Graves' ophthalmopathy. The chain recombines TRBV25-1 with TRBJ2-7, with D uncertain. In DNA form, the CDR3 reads TGTGCCAGCAGTGAATCGACAAACCCCACCTACGAGCAGTACTTC. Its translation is CASSESTNPTYEQYF.